This TCR beta chain is from a study of cytomegalovirus exposure and HLA in healthy donors. Findings and caveats of the study: The study recorded about 160 TCR beta chains that were cytomegalovirus-associated.

Worth noting for this clone: Its target is unknown.

This CDR3 is 16 amino acids long. V lost 1 base, J lost 1 base, and 12 bases lay in between. Germline V gene sequence: CDR1 MGHRA, CDR2 YSYEKL. Use of 60 Vbeta and 13 Jbeta primers characterized the PCR. This table comes from immunoSEQ multiplex PCR, and its TCRdb copy is limited to in-frame clones, with some not included. The table records approximately 81,000 clones, approximately 74% of them present only once. The receptor was isolated from a woman between 45 and 65 years old in good health and CMV-seropositive. The V call is TRBV4-1, the J call TRBJ2-3, with TRBD2 as a possible D gene (5 bases). Source material: PBMCs. The CDR3 region is CASSQVQAAGTDTQYF. In nucleotides, the CDR3 is TGCGCCAGCAGCCAAGTTCAGGCAGCGGGCACAGATACGCAGTATTTT.